This T cell receptor (beta chain) was identified in a study of Tregs in tolerant kidney transplant recipients. General study points: Changing PCR primers prevented nucleotide comparison between some patients' samples. Antigen-driven expansion was suggested because donor-specific Tregs expanded more than all Tregs in tolerant patients.

About this clone itself: Its matching antigen is unknown.

Related graft donors supplied nonmyeloablative bone marrow transplants, and mixed chimerism was transient. Unstimulated regulatory T cells (CD4+CD25+CD127-), CD4+CD25- non-regulatory cells, CD4 and CD8 cells were FACS-sorted from thawed PBMCs. CDR3 size: 12 residues. V was clipped by 0 bases and J by 8 bases, with 10 bases between them. The germline V gene encodes CDR1 GTSNPN and CDR2 SVGIG (reference sequence). TCRdb's table, derived via immunoSEQ multiplex PCR, lists solely in-frame clones and lacks some. The sample holds tens of thousands of clones; approximately 94% are singletons and the top ten take 1.5% to 2%.

The sequence was obtained from a human patient who received a combined kidney and bone marrow transplant. T cells may partly derive from the graft donor. Source: CD4+ T cells from blood (PBMCs), taken 12 months after the transplant. V and J are TRBV30 and TRBJ1-2; D is undetermined. CDR3 sequence: CAWSVSPEGYTF. The CDR3 DNA follows: TGTGCCTGGAGTGTAAGTCCTGAGGGCTACACCTTC.